This T cell receptor beta chain was recovered during a study of T cell changes during pregnancy in multiple sclerosis. The CDR3 covers 15 residues. From germline, CDR1 is SNHLY and CDR2 FYNNEI. The J segment lost 3 bases and the V segment lost 7 bases, leaving 9 bases of the junction unmatched. TCRdb keeps only in-frame clones here, not all; method: immunoSEQ multiplex PCR. The sample has tens of thousands of clones; around 90% are singletons. This chain connects TRBV2 to TRBJ1-5; TRBD1 matches at 7 bases. The clonotype comes from a female donor in good health, enrolled as a control in a pregnancy study. Sequences were derived from peripheral blood, sampled after pregnancy. The CDR3 region has the DNA TGTGCCAGCAAAAAGGAAGGACAGGCCAATCAGCCCCAGCATTTT. Translation gives CASKKEGQANQPQHF.